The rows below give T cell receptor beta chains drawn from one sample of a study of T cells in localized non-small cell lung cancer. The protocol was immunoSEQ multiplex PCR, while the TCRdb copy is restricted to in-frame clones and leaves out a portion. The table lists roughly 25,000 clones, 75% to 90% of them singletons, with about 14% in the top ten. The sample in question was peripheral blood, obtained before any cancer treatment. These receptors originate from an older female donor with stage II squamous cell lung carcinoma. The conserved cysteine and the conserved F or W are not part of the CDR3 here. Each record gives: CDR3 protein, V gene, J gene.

CDR3: ASSSTGTGTQPQH; V: TRBV7-6; J: TRBJ1-5
CDR3: ASSFPGLAGDRETQY; V: TRBV19; J: TRBJ2-5
CDR3: AWKGKRLAGGPTDTQY; V: TRBV30; J: TRBJ2-3
CDR3: ASQGQGITNTEAF; V: TRBV6-1; J: TRBJ1-1
CDR3: ASSLALAGKDTQY; V: TRBV7-8; J: TRBJ2-3
CDR3: ASSLGRQPYEQY; V: TRBV13; J: TRBJ2-7
CDR3: ASSSRTGGEDTQY; V: TRBV7-9; J: TRBJ2-3
CDR3: ASSLDSAGWVNEQF; V: TRBV7-9; J: TRBJ2-1
CDR3: ASSEGGQAIMGELF; V: TRBV5-1; J: TRBJ2-2
CDR3: ASSPGQGNSYEQY; V: TRBV7-2; J: TRBJ2-7
CDR3: ASSSSRDRGLSSYEQY; V: TRBV28; J: TRBJ2-7
CDR3: ASGPTSGKVTGELF; V: TRBV12-5; J: TRBJ2-2
CDR3: ASSLHGTGGDTQY; V: TRBV5-1; J: TRBJ2-3
CDR3: ASSSMARTLGGEQY; V: TRBV7-2; J: TRBJ2-7
CDR3: ASSAGTSGRKNEQY; V: TRBV10-2; J: TRBJ2-7
CDR3: ASSLDSYGYT; V: TRBV7-9; J: TRBJ1-2
CDR3: ASSLTGPTYNEQF; V: TRBV28; J: TRBJ2-1
CDR3: AISEGQGHQPQH; V: TRBV10-3; J: TRBJ1-5
CDR3: ASSLTATSSYEQY; V: TRBV5-1; J: TRBJ2-7
CDR3: ASSLDVSSGNTIY; V: TRBV19; J: TRBJ1-3
CDR3: ASSIRGLGRDQPQH; V: TRBV19; J: TRBJ1-5
CDR3: ASSLAGTSTGELF; V: TRBV5-1; J: TRBJ2-2
CDR3: ASSLWRAPGNTIY; V: TRBV7-9; J: TRBJ1-3